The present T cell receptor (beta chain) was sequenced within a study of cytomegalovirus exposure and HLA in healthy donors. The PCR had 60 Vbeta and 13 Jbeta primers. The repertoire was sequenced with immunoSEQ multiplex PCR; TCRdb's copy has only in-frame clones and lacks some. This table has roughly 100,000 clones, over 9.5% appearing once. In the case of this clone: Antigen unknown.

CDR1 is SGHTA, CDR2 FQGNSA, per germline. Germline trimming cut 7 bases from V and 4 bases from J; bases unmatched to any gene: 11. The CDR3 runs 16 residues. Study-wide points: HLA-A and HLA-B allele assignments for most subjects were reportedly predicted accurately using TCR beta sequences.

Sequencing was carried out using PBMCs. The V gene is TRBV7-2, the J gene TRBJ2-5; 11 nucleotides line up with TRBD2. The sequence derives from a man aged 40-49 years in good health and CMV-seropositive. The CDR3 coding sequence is TGTGCCAGCATCACTCGGCTAGCGGGAGGCGTAGAGACCCAGTACTTC. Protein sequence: CASITRLAGGVETQYF.